This T cell receptor (beta chain) was sequenced for a study of T cell repertoires in cytomegalovirus infection. MiXCR was run by TCRdb on the reads, yielding one entry per CDR3 protein. The table records around 500,000 distinct CDR3 sequences, under 55% of them present only once. The CDR3 is 18 amino acids. The junction had 14 bases not matched to a gene; V was cut back by 4 bases and J by 5 bases. The germline CDR1 and CDR2 sequences are SGHRS and YFSETQ. As concerns this clonotype: Its antigen is not identified.

V gene TRBV5-1 combines with J gene TRBJ2-3; 12 bases are a match to TRBD1. The sample consisted of cultured PBMCs, taken from culture after CMV antigen stimulation. The receptor was isolated from a human donor in good health (CMV status not recorded). Some clones in this sample may be carry-over from other donors' samples. The CDR3 DNA sequence: TGCGCCAGCAGCCTAACCGGGACAGGGGGCGCTTTAGGAGATACGCAGTATTTT. Amino acids: CASSLTGTGGALGDTQYF.